This T cell receptor beta chain derives from a study of CD8 T cells in Susac syndrome. When the RNA was reverse transcribed, random hexamers were used with an input of roughly 0.5 to 1 ug. A single record per CDR3 protein comes from TCRdb applying MiXCR to the immunoSEQ multiplex PCR reads. The table shows around 280,000 distinct CDR3 sequences, with approximately 85% occurring only once. Trimming removed 3 bases from V and 3 bases from J, with 11 bases in between. Germline CDR1 and CDR2: MDHEN and SYDVKM. The CDR3 loop spans 14 amino acids. This chain joins TRBV28 and TRBJ1-1; D ambiguous. The sample comprised CD8+ T cells from PBMCs. The origin of this receptor is a human donor with multiple sclerosis. DNA of the CDR3: TGTGCCAGCAGTTTGGTCCTTGCTGACACTGAAGCTTTCTTT. The encoded protein is CASSLVLADTEAFF.